This T cell receptor (beta chain) was obtained from a study of blood T cell repertoires in COVID-19. Study background: Samples came from the United States, Italy and Spain, spanning acute and convalescent COVID-19. Sample material is recorded as cDNA or gDNA derived from T cells, B-cell-depleted T cells, or PBMCs.

In the original analysis: Scientists estimated how many nucleated cells there were by amplifying reference gene primers. Libraries were prepared by immunoSEQ multiplex PCR; TCRdb keeps only in-frame clonotypes and omits some of them. Clonal size and the V and J genes are those of that table, whereas D and trimming came from the DNA. Of around 200,000 clones listed, roughly four fifths were seen once; the top ten hold about 5.7%. Sequencing used peripheral blood. This TCR was sampled from a woman between 40 and 55 years old with acute or convalescent COVID-19.

CDR3 DNA sequence: TGTGCCAGCAGTTTTACCCTAACTGGACAGAGCTACGAGCAGTACTTC. As protein: CASSFTLTGQSYEQYF. The V gene is TRBV28, the J gene TRBJ2-7; D might be TRBD1 (6 bases). CDR3 length: 16 amino acids. Trimming shortened V by 3 bases and J by 3 bases, and 18 bases separated the two germline ends. CDR1 and CDR2 (germline): MDHEN, SYDVKM.